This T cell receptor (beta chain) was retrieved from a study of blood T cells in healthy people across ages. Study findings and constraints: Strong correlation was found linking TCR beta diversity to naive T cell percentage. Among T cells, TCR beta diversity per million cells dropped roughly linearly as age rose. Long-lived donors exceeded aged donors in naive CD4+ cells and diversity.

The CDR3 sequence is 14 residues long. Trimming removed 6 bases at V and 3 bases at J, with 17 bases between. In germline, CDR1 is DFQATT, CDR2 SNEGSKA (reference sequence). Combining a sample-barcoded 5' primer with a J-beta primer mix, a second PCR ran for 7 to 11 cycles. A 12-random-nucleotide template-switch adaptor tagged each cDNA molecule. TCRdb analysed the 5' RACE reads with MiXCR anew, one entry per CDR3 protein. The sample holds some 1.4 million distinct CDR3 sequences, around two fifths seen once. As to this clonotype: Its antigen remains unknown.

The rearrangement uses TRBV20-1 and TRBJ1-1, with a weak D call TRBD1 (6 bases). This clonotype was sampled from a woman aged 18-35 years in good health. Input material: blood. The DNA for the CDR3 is TGCAGTGCCCCCGTACAGGGTTCCTACACTGAAGCTTTCTTT. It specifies CSAPVQGSYTEAFF.